The entry that follows covers one T cell receptor (beta chain) sequence. The data derive from a study of blood T cell repertoires in COVID-19. Between the trimmed V and J ends, which lost 3 bases and 0 bases, there was a span of 18 bases. The V gene's germline CDR1 is MNHEY and CDR2 SMNVEV (reference sequence). The CDR3 covers 18 residues. In the original analysis: Cell counts per sample came from amplifying reference gene primers. Here immunoSEQ multiplex PCR was the method, and the copy in TCRdb shows in-frame clones only, minus some. The V and J calls and clone size were taken over from that table, and D and trimming were inferred from the DNA. Of some 400,000 clones listed, roughly nine tenths were seen once; the top ten hold around 1.7%.

The clonotype was recovered from a woman in her 30s who had recovered from COVID-19. The sequencing sample was made of PBMCs or T cells enriched from blood (not recorded which). This chain connects TRBV27 to TRBJ2-1, with D possibly being TRBD2 (7 bases). The CDR3: CASSFGRGGGSSYNEQFF. In DNA form, the CDR3 reads TGTGCCAGCAGTTTCGGTCGCGGGGGCGGGAGCTCCTACAATGAGCAGTTCTTC.